This T cell receptor (beta chain) was recorded in a study of cytomegalovirus exposure and HLA in healthy donors. At the level of the study: Researchers previously reported finding roughly 120 million unique TCR beta sequences from 170 million or so T cells. Overall study findings and caveats: Testing in vitro showed a few CMV-associated chains specific for CMV antigens. Some highly shared sequence variants likely arose as a pipeline artifact. Among immune exposure information, only CMV serostatus was available.

The primer mix had 60 Vbeta and 13 Jbeta primers. Clones were read by immunoSEQ multiplex PCR, and TCRdb kept only the in-frame ones, dropping some. Of tens of thousands of clones in the sample, 70% were seen once. The V and J ends lost 4 bases and 2 bases respectively, with 9 bases between them. The CDR3 is 13 amino acids. Per the germline V gene, CDR1 is SEHNR and CDR2 is FQNEAQ (reference sequence). With regard to this clone: Its specificity is not known.

This clonotype was obtained from a woman in her forties or fifties in good health and CMV-seronegative. Sample: PBMCs. V and J are TRBV7-9 and TRBJ2-7; perhaps TRBD2 as D (5 bases). CDR3 region: CASSSTLAYEQYF. The CDR3 DNA sequence: TGTGCCAGCAGCTCTACACTAGCCTACGAGCAGTACTTC.